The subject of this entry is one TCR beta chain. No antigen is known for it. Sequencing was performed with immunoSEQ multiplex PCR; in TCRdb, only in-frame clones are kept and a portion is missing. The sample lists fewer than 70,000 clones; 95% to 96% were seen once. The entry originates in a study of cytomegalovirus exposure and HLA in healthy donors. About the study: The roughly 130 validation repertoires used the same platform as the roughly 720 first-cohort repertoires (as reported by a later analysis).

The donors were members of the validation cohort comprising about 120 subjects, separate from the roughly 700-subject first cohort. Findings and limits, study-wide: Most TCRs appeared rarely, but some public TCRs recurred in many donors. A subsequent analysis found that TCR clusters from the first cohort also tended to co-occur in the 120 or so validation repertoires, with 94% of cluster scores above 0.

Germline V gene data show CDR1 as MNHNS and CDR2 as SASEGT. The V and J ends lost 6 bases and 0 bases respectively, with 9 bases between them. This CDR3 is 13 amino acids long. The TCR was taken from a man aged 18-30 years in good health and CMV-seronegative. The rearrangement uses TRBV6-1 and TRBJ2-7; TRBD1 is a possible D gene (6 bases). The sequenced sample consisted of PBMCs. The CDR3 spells CASRDSLSYEQYF. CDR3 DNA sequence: TGTGCCAGCAGGGACAGTCTCTCCTACGAGCAGTACTTC.